Shown below are 2 T cell receptor beta chains from a single sample sequenced in a study of blood T cell repertoires in COVID-19. Sequencing used immunoSEQ multiplex PCR; TCRdb keeps in-frame clones, though not all of them. The sample consists of fewer than 350,000 clones, 88% of them appearing once. The sequencing sample was made of PBMCs or T cells enriched from blood (not recorded which). These receptors originate from a woman in her twenties or thirties who had been exposed to COVID-19.

The CDR3 coding sequence is TGCGCCAGCAGCGCAGGGGTGAGCCAGCCCCAGCATTTT. Translation: CASSAGVSQPQHF. The chain is built from TRBV10-2 and TRBJ1-5; the D gene is possibly TRBD1 (6 bases). Per germline, CDR1 WSHSY and CDR2 SAAADI. The CDR3 is 13 residues long. With 6 bases removed from V and 7 bases from J, the gap between germline ends came to 13 bases.

The chain carries TRBV9 and TRBJ1-1; 12 bases are a match to TRBD1. V was clipped by 7 bases and J by 4 bases; unmatched bases: 5. This CDR3 is 14 amino acids long. CDR1 and CDR2 (germline): SGDLS, YYNGEE. CDR3 coding DNA: TGTGCCAGCGGGACAGGGGGCATGGGCACTGAAGCTTTCTTT. As protein: CASGTGGMGTEAFF.